This entry lists 27 T cell receptor beta chains sequenced from one sample in a study of blood T cell repertoires in COVID-19. The method was immunoSEQ multiplex PCR; TCRdb's version includes in-frame clones alone and lacks a portion of them. The sample records 70,000 to 100,000 clones, 65% to 90% being singletons. Sequencing input: peripheral blood. The receptor source for this set is a man older than 75 with active or convalescent COVID-19.

This clone was detected only a few times. The rearrangement uses TRBV4-1 and TRBJ2-2; D remains ambiguous. The ends were cut back, 3 bases at V and 2 bases at J, with 4 bases in the middle. Germline assignment: CDR1 MGHRA and CDR2 YSYEKL. The CDR3 length is 13 residues. The CDR3 nucleotides read TGCGCCAGCAGCCAGTCTAACACCGGGGAGCTGTTTTTT. Encoded protein: CASSQSNTGELFF.

The V gene is TRBV7-6, the J gene TRBJ1-1; 10 bases are a match to TRBD1. V gave up 4 bases and J gave up 7 bases; unmatched junction bases: 15. The CDR3 covers 17 residues. Looked up from germline, CDR1 is SGHVS and CDR2 is FNYEAQ. CDR3: CASSSVPWDRGGNEAFF. CDR3 nucleotide sequence: TGTGCCAGCAGCTCCGTCCCCTGGGACAGGGGAGGCAATGAAGCTTTCTTT. Full variable domain (rest looked up from reference TRBV7-6 and TRBJ1-1): GAGVSQSPRYKVTKRGQDVALRCDPISGHVSLYWYRQALGQGPEFLTYFNYEAQQDKSGLPNDRFSAERPEGSISTLTIQRTEQRDSAMYRCASSSVPWDRGGNEAFFGQGTRLTVV.

The V and J genes are TRBV9 and TRBJ2-1; 8 bases line up with TRBD2. This CDR3 region has 14 residues. The germline gives CDR1 SGDLS, CDR2 YYNGEE. Trimming cost V 0 bases and J 5 bases; bases outside gene matches: 1. The DNA for the CDR3 is TGTGCCAGCAGCGTAGACGGGAGGGACAATGAGCAGTTCTTC. Amino acids: CASSVDGRDNEQFF.

In its sample, this clone was seen once. The rearrangement links TRBV11-2 to TRBJ2-1, with D possibly being TRBD2 (5 bases). The V gene's germline CDR1 is SGHAT and CDR2 FQNNGV. Trimming cost V 7 bases and J 1 base, with 14 bases left between them. This CDR3 has 15 amino acids. CDR3 region: CASTGVSGSYNEQFF. CDR3 coding DNA: TGTGCCAGCACCGGGGTGTCGGGATCCTACAATGAGCAGTTCTTC.

The chain carries TRBV5-1 and TRBJ2-1; 9 nucleotides agree with TRBD2. The CDR3 totals 16 residues. The V gene end was trimmed by 6 bases and the J gene end by 2 bases; junction bases not matched to a gene: 9. In germline, CDR1 is SGHRS, CDR2 YFSETQ. The CDR3 bases are TGCGCCAGCAAACCGGGACTAGCAGCTACCTACAATGAGCAGTTCTTC. Translating it yields CASKPGLAATYNEQFF.

The sample holds a few counts of this clone. V and J are TRBV7-9 and TRBJ1-4, with TRBD1 matching 10 bases. The CDR3 is made up of 16 amino acids. V dropped 3 bases and J dropped 5; count of bases not matched to a gene: 6. Germline-derived CDR1 and CDR2 are SEHNR and FQNEAQ (reference sequence). CDR3 DNA sequence: TGTGCCAGCAGCTTGGGGACAGGGGACTTGAATGAAAAACTGTTTTTT. Its translation: CASSLGTGDLNEKLFF.

This chain connects TRBV15 to TRBJ2-3; TRBD2 aligns across 14 bases. The ends lost 3 bases at V and 1 base at J; junction bases unmatched: 3. Germline-derived CDR1 and CDR2 are LNHNV and YYDKDF (reference sequence). The CDR3 has 17 amino acids. For the CDR3, the DNA is TGTGCCACCAGCAGTGGACTAGCGGGAGGTGGCACAGATACGCAGTATTTT. Amino acids: CATSSGLAGGGTDTQYF.

The chain is built from TRBV4-1 and TRBJ1-5; 7 bases align to TRBD1. The CDR3 extends over 15 amino acids. The germline gives CDR1 MGHRA, CDR2 YSYEKL. J was trimmed by 3 bases and V by 4 bases; bases with no gene match: 6. The CDR3 DNA is TGCGCCAGCAGCCTGGGACAGACCTTCAATCAGCCCCAGCATTTT. This translates into CASSLGQTFNQPQHF.

The rearrangement links TRBV5-8 to TRBJ1-6; perhaps TRBD1 as D (5 bases). The V gene's germline CDR1 is SGHTS and CDR2 YDEGEE. This CDR3 has 16 amino acids. V lost 3 bases to trimming and J lost 9 bases, with 19 bases between them. CDR3 coding DNA: TGTGCCAGCAGCTCCTTGGCGGGGCGTCGAGGTTCACCCCTCCACTTT. Translation: CASSSLAGRRGSPLHF.

The chain joins TRBV27 to TRBJ2-5; TRBD1 matches 9 bases. The germline CDR1 and CDR2 sequences are MNHEY and SMNVEV (reference sequence). Trimming took 2 bases from V and 14 from J; bases not matched to a gene: 9. The CDR3 is 13 residues long. The CDR3 DNA follows: TGTGCCAGCAGTTTAGGGACAGGGCGTGCGTTTTACTTC. Its translation: CASSLGTGRAFYF.

This chain connects TRBV30 to TRBJ2-2; no clear D. V lost 2 bases to trimming and J lost 7 bases, with 11 bases between them. In germline, CDR1 is GTSNPN, CDR2 SVGIG (reference sequence). The CDR3 covers 13 residues. CDR3 sequence (DNA): TGTGCCTGGAGTTTGAGGATAGACGGGGAGCTGTTTTTT. It codes for CAWSLRIDGELFF.

CDR3 protein: CASRTGGLGAFF. CDR3 DNA: TGTGCCAGCAGAACGGGGGGGTTGGGAGCTTTCTTT. J is TRBJ1-1 and V is TRBV3-1 (or the pseudogene TRBV3-2); a possible D gene is TRBD1 (5 bases). The CDR3 contains 12 residues. CDR1 LGHDT and CDR2 YNNKEL come from the germline V gene (reference sequence). V was pared by 6 bases and J by 10 bases, with 15 bases between.

The genes are TRBV5-1 and TRBJ1-1; 9 bases are shared with TRBD1. V was clipped by 4 bases and J by 6 bases; unmatched bases: 4. CDR1 and CDR2 from the germline V gene are SGHRS and YFSETQ. The CDR3 runs 13 residues. CDR3 in amino acids: CASSQQGAAEAFF. For the CDR3, the DNA is TGCGCCAGCAGCCAACAGGGGGCCGCTGAAGCTTTCTTT.

The V gene is TRBV30, the J gene TRBJ1-5; weak D call: TRBD1 (6 bases). Trimming took off 1 base at V and 5 bases at J, with 12 bases between the two ends. The CDR3 has 14 residues. Germline CDR1 reads GTSNPN; CDR2 reads SVGIG (reference sequence). CDR3 in DNA: TGTGCCTGGAGTGACCGGGACAAGTATCAGCCCCAGCATTTT. Protein sequence: CAWSDRDKYQPQHF.

V usage is TRBV7-2 and J usage is TRBJ2-2; 9 bases are a match to TRBD1. With 5 bases clipped from V and 4 bases from J, the junction kept 5 bases outside the gene matches. Germline lookup yields CDR1 SGHTA and CDR2 FQGNSA. The CDR3 sequence is 15 residues long. CDR3 sequence: CASSPRQGGTGELFF. DNA of the CDR3: TGTGCCAGCAGCCCGCGACAGGGGGGCACCGGGGAGCTGTTTTTT.

The chain links TRBV27 to TRBJ1-5, with D uncertain. This CDR3 is built from 13 residues. Germline CDR1 and CDR2: MNHEY and SMNVEV (reference sequence). With 2 bases removed from V and 5 bases from J, the gap between germline ends came to 7 bases. CDR3 sequence (DNA): TGTGCCAGCAGTTTAACGAGTTATCAGCCCCAGCATTTT. It encodes CASSLTSYQPQHF.

The chain is built from TRBV2 and TRBJ2-5; no clear D gene. Trimming took off 5 bases at V and 2 bases at J, with 6 bases between the two ends. CDR1 and CDR2 from the germline V gene are SNHLY and FYNNEI. This CDR3 spans 12 amino acids. The CDR3 DNA reads TGTGCCAGCAGTATTTTACAAGAGACCCAGTACTTC. Its translation is CASSILQETQYF. Full variable domain (outside the CDR3, taken from reference TRBV2 and TRBJ2-5): EPEVTQTPSHQVTQMGQEVILRCVPISNHLYFYWYRQILGQKVEFLVSFYNNEISEKSEIFDDQFSVERPDGSNFTLKIRSTKLEDSAMYFCASSILQETQYFGPGTRLLVL.

The chain has TRBV4-1 and TRBJ1-1; no firm D call. The CDR3 has 14 residues. The germline V and J ends were trimmed by 0 bases and 1 base, with 6 bases remaining between them. Germline CDR1 reads MGHRA; CDR2 reads YSYEKL. CDR3 protein: CASSQDGRNTEAFF. DNA for the CDR3: TGCGCCAGCAGCCAAGATGGTAGGAACACTGAAGCTTTCTTT.

The chain recombines TRBV14 with TRBJ2-1, with 7 bases matching TRBD2. The CDR3 consists of 19 residues. Germline values: CDR1 SGHDN, CDR2 FVKESK. The trim removed 1 base at V and 4 bases at J, leaving 16 bases unmatched. This chain's CDR3 is CASSQVVGRLQLRYNEQFF. Written as DNA, the CDR3 is TGTGCCAGCAGCCAAGTGGTCGGGAGGCTACAGTTACGATACAATGAGCAGTTCTTC.

The chain joins TRBV9 to TRBJ2-1; 11 bases align to TRBD2. The CDR3 has 15 residues. V dropped 0 bases and J dropped 4; count of bases not matched to a gene: 0. In germline, CDR1 is SGDLS, CDR2 YYNGEE. The DNA of the CDR3 is TGTGCCAGCAGCGTAGTAGCGGGAGGGTACAATGAGCAGTTCTTC. Its protein is CASSVVAGGYNEQFF.

V and J are TRBV19 and TRBJ2-3; D remains unclear. The V end was cut by 3 bases, the J end by 6 bases, with 13 bases between. CDR3 length equals 14 residues. CDR1 and CDR2 from the germline V gene are LNHDA and SQIVND (reference sequence). The CDR3 reads CASSIFSSRDTQYF. The CDR3 DNA is TGTGCCAGTAGTATTTTTTCGTCCAGGGATACGCAGTATTTT.

The chain recombines TRBV29-1 with TRBJ1-1; no clear D gene. CDR3 size: 12 residues. Trimming stripped 4 bases from V and 1 base from J, with 7 bases between. The germline V gene has CDR1 SQVTM and CDR2 ANQGSEA. The CDR3 loop is CSVVPQNTEAFF. The CDR3 DNA reads as TGCAGCGTTGTGCCACAGAACACTGAAGCTTTCTTT.

The chain is built from TRBV3-1 (or the pseudogene TRBV3-2) and TRBJ2-4, with 7 positions matching TRBD2. Per the germline V gene, CDR1 is LGHDT and CDR2 is YNNKEL (reference sequence). The length of the CDR3 is 15 residues. V shed 3 bases and J 9 bases; nucleotides not matched to a gene: 11. CDR3 sequence: CASSHAGVGGGIQYF. CDR3 nucleotide sequence: TGTGCCAGCAGCCACGCGGGAGTGGGTGGTGGCATTCAGTACTTC.

The chain is built from TRBV6-5 and TRBJ2-3; 11 positions agree with TRBD2. CDR1 and CDR2 (germline): MNHEY, SVGAGI. The CDR3 runs 15 residues. The junction had 4 bases not matched to a gene; V was cut back by 6 bases and J by 2 bases. CDR3 coding DNA: TGTGCCAGCAGCCCGACTAGCGGGGTCACAGATACGCAGTATTTT. Translated, it gives CASSPTSGVTDTQYF.

This chain connects TRBV19 to TRBJ2-7; 8 bases are a match to TRBD1. CDR3 length: 15 amino acids. Germline CDR1 LNHDA, CDR2 SQIVND (reference sequence). Trimming removed 5 bases from V and 3 bases from J; junction bases left unmatched: 9. The CDR3 loop is CASSGGRDRLYEQYF. CDR3 DNA sequence: TGTGCCAGTAGTGGGGGGCGGGACAGGCTCTACGAGCAGTACTTC.

This chain joins TRBV5-1 and TRBJ1-1, with 7 bases that match TRBD1. The CDR3 runs 15 residues. After removal of 1 base from V and 3 bases from J, the junction contained 6 bases not matched to a gene. The germline V gene encodes CDR1 SGHRS and CDR2 YFSETQ. The CDR3 protein is CASSLSVRGYTEAFF. Written as DNA, the CDR3 is TGCGCCAGCAGCTTGAGTGTCAGGGGGTACACTGAAGCTTTCTTT.

The rearrangement uses TRBV15 and TRBJ2-7; 10 bases match TRBD1. CDR1 LNHNV and CDR2 YYDKDF come from the germline V gene (reference sequence). The CDR3 is 14 amino acids. Trimming cost V 6 bases and J 5 bases; bases outside gene matches: 7. This CDR3 reads CATSRDRGDNEQYF. The CDR3 DNA follows: TGTGCCACCAGTAGGGACAGGGGCGATAACGAGCAGTACTTC. The variable domain in full, with the rest retrieved from reference TRBV15 and TRBJ2-7, is DAMVIQNPRYQVTQFGKPVTLSCSQTLNHNVMYWYQQKSSQAPKLLFHYYDKDFNNEADTPDNFQSRRPNTSFCFLDIRSPGLGDTAMYLCATSRDRGDNEQYFGPGTRLTVT.